The entry below gives a single T cell receptor beta chain sequence along with its context. Its matching antigen is unknown. Researchers ran the PCR with 60 Vbeta and 13 Jbeta primers. Repertoires were generated with immunoSEQ multiplex PCR, while TCRdb's copy carries only in-frame clones and drops some. The table shows about 200,000 clones, with 65% to 90% occurring only once. This entry comes from a study of cytomegalovirus exposure and HLA in healthy donors. CDR3 length: 13 amino acids. Trimming removed 4 bases at V and 7 bases at J, with 16 bases between. The germline gives CDR1 SQVTM, CDR2 ANQGSEA. Study-wide points: Later analysis identified a missense DCLRE1C variant that was linked to TCR beta V- and J-gene trimming. Prior analysis indicated that the majority of TCR beta V segments exhibited productivity approximately 87% or approximately 30% of the time. CMV serostatus was the only immune exposure information that was available. By HLA locus, TCR association rates varied in a later analysis, with DRB1 showing the most and HLA-C the fewest.

The J gene is TRBJ1-1, the V gene TRBV29-1; a possible D gene is TRBD1 (6 bases). Material: PBMCs. The sequence derives from a woman in her 30s in good health and CMV-seronegative. The CDR3 spells CSVGGQGLIEAFF. The CDR3 DNA sequence: TGCAGCGTTGGGGGACAAGGGCTAATTGAAGCTTTCTTT.